This T cell receptor (beta chain) was sequenced during a study of CD4 T cells in relation to SARS-CoV-2 and coronaviruses. The CDR3 consists of 15 residues. From germline, CDR1 is SGHVS and CDR2 FNYEAQ. The V end lost 4 bases, the J end lost 0 bases, and 10 bases lay between the germline ends. About this clone itself: Antigen specificity is unknown.

Method: immunoSEQ multiplex PCR; TCRdb's copy keeps in-frame clones and lacks some. The table records around 23,000 clones, around 68% of them present only once. The unexposed donors gave CD4+ T cells in about 2010-2019, prior to COVID-19. CD4+ T cells were isolated from the cells after roughly 11 days of culture. Cells permitting, SARS-CoV-2 S/N and four cold-coronavirus spikes were tested on unexposed-donor CD4+ T cells. The chain carries TRBV7-6 and TRBJ1-3, with D perhaps matching TRBD1 (5 bases). Sequencing was carried out using CD4+ T cells from PBMCs, cultured in vitro. This receptor was identified in a human donor in good health. The CDR3 coding sequence is TGTGCCAGCAGCTCCTCGCAGGGCTCTGGAAACACCATATATTTT. This translates into CASSSSQGSGNTIYF. Combining the CDR3 with reference TRBV7-6 and TRBJ1-3 gives the whole variable domain GAGVSQSPRYKVTKRGQDVALRCDPISGHVSLYWYRQALGQGPEFLTYFNYEAQQDKSGLPNDRFSAERPEGSISTLTIQRTEQRDSAMYRCASSSSQGSGNTIYFGEGSWLTVV.